This T cell receptor beta chain was captured by sequencing in a study of T cell repertoires in cytomegalovirus infection. Study details: TCR beta signatures that were public indicated CMV infection and matching HLA type.

General study results and limits: There were carriers of CMV plus the relevant HLA, and cumulative public TCR beta family frequency identified them.

Comment on this clonotype: Antigen specificity is unknown.

CDR1 SGHAT and CDR2 FQNNGV come from the germline V gene. CDR3 length: 16 amino acids. With 9 bases clipped from V and 3 bases from J, the junction kept 11 bases outside the gene matches. TCRdb processed the reads anew with MiXCR; each CDR3 protein has one entry. Of about 830,000 distinct CDR3 sequences in the sample, about 30% were seen once. The J gene is TRBJ2-2, the V gene TRBV11-2; 9 bases are a match to TRBD1. This material consisted of cultured CD8+ T cells from PBMCs, taken from culture after CMV antigen stimulation. This sequence originates from a human donor in good health (CMV status not recorded). Some clones in this sample may be carry-over from other donors' samples. CDR3 loop: CASPRWDREDTGELFF. CDR3 DNA: TGTGCCAGTCCAAGGTGGGACAGGGAGGACACCGGGGAGCTGTTTTTT. The full variable domain, with the rest looked up from reference TRBV11-2 and TRBJ2-2, is EAGVAQSPRYKIIEKRQSVAFWCNPISGHATLYWYQQILGQGPKLLIQFQNNGVVDDSQLPKDRFSAERLKGVDSTLKIQPAKLEDSAVYLCASPRWDREDTGELFFGEGSRLTVL.